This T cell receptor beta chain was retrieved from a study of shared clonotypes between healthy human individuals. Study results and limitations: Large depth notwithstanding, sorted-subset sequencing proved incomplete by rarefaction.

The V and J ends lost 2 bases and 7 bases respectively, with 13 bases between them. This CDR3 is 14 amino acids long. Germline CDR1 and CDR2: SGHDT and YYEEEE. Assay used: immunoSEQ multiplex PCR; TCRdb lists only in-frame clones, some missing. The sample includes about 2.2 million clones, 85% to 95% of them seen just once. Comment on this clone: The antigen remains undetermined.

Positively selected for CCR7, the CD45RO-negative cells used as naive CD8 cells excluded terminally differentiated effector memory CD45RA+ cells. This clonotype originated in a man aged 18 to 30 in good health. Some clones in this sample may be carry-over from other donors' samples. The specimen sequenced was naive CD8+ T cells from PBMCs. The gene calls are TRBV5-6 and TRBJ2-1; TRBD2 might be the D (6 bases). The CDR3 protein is CASSFVGTHNEQFF. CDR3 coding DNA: TGTGCCAGCAGCTTTGTTGGGACTCATAATGAGCAGTTCTTC. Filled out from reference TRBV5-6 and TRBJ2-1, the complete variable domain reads DAGVTQSPTHLIKTRGQQVTLRCSPKSGHDTVSWYQQALGQGPQFIFQYYEEEERQRGNFPDRFSGHQFPNYSSELNVNALLLGDSALYLCASSFVGTHNEQFFGPGTRLTVL.